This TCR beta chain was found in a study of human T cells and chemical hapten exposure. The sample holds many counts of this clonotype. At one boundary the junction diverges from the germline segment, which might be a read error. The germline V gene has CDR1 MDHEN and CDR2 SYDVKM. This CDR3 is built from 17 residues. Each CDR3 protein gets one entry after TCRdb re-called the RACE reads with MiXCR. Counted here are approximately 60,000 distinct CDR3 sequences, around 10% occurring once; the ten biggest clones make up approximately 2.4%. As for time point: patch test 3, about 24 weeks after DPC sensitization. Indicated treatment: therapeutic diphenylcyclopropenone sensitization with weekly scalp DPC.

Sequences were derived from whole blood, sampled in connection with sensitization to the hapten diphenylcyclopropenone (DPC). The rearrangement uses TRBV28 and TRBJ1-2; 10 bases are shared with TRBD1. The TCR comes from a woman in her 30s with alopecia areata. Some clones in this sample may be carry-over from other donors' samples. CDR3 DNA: TGTGCCAGCAGTTTAGGGGGACAGGGGTCCTCCACCTATGGCTATACCTTC. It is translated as CASSLGGQGSSTYGYTF.